These 9 T cell receptor beta chains were all obtained from the same sample, sequenced in a study of CD8 T cells in Susac syndrome. An amount of RNA that ranged from roughly 0.5 to 1 ug was reverse transcribed with random hexamers. TCRdb itself ran the immunoSEQ multiplex PCR reads through MiXCR, one entry per CDR3 protein. This table has 95,000 to 150,000 distinct CDR3 sequences, just under 95% appearing once. The source material was CD8+ T cells from PBMCs. These receptors came from a human donor with Susac syndrome.

V usage is TRBV4-1 and J usage is TRBJ1-1; D is possibly TRBD1 (5 bases). Trimming removed 3 bases from V and 0 bases from J, with 14 bases in between. CDR1 is MGHRA, CDR2 YSYEKL, per germline. This CDR3 has 16 residues. DNA of the CDR3: TGCGCCAGCAGCCAGCAGGGAGATGGGATGAACACTGAAGCTTTCTTT. Its translation: CASSQQGDGMNTEAFF.

This clonotype was seen only once. V and J are TRBV29-1 and TRBJ2-2; D unresolved. CDR3 length: 12 amino acids. Germline loops: CDR1 SQVTM, CDR2 ANQGSEA. V shed 3 bases and J shed 7 bases, with 9 bases lying between them. The CDR3 coding sequence is TGCAGCGTTGAGATGCCCTACGGGGAGCTGTTTTTT. It yields the protein CSVEMPYGELFF.

The rearrangement links TRBV20-1 to TRBJ1-2; D is unclear. Germline values: CDR1 DFQATT, CDR2 SNEGSKA (reference sequence). Trimming took off 4 bases at V and 8 bases at J, with 8 bases between the two ends. The CDR3 sequence is 10 residues long. The CDR3 loop is CSANREGYTF. The CDR3 DNA reads TGCAGTGCTAACAGAGAGGGCTACACCTTC.

This sequence joins TRBV15 and TRBJ2-3, with D unresolved. Germline CDR1 reads LNHNV; CDR2 reads YYDKDF (reference sequence). Trimming cost V 0 bases and J 2 bases, with 6 bases left between them. The CDR3 extends over 14 amino acids. For the CDR3, the DNA is TGTGCCACCAGCAGAGAAAGGGACACAGATACGCAGTATTTT. It translates to CATSRERDTDTQYF.

The chain employs TRBV9 and TRBJ1-5; 7 bases are a match to TRBD1. Germline V gene lookup returns CDR1 SGDLS and CDR2 YYNGEE. The V gene end was trimmed by 3 bases and the J gene end by 4 bases; junction bases not matched to a gene: 4. The CDR3 sequence is 14 residues long. CDR3 coding DNA: TGTGCCAGCAGCGCGTCAGGGGGGAATCAGCCCCAGCATTTT. This codes for CASSASGGNQPQHF.

The gene calls are TRBV30 and TRBJ2-7; D remains unclear. The CDR3 has 13 residues. The V gene lost 0 bases and the J gene lost 3 bases, with 9 bases spanning the gap. From germline, CDR1 is GTSNPN and CDR2 SVGIG (reference sequence). The chain's CDR3 is CAWSVGQYYEQYF. The CDR3 nucleotides are TGTGCCTGGAGTGTTGGGCAGTACTACGAGCAGTACTTC.

This sequence joins TRBV5-1 and TRBJ2-7; D tentatively reads TRBD1 or TRBD2 (5 bases each). V was clipped by 4 bases and J by 0 bases, with 14 bases between them. Germline V gene data show CDR1 as SGHRS and CDR2 as YFSETQ. The CDR3 extends over 15 amino acids. CDR3 protein: CASSVPGRSSYEQYF. The CDR3 region has the DNA TGCGCCAGCAGCGTTCCGGGACGGAGCTCCTACGAGCAGTACTTC.

CDR3 coding DNA: TGCAGTGCTAGAGACCCTGGGGCGGAGACAAGTCAAGAGACCCAGTACTTC. This codes for CSARDPGAETSQETQYF. The chain is built from TRBV20-1 and TRBJ2-5, with a possible D match to TRBD1 (5 bases). Trimming left V 0 bases short and J 2 bases short, with 19 bases between. The CDR3 extends over 17 amino acids. CDR1 is DFQATT, CDR2 SNEGSKA, per germline (reference sequence).

The chain combines TRBV7-2 with TRBJ2-4; 7 nucleotides agree with TRBD2. Looked up from germline, CDR1 is SGHTA and CDR2 is FQGNSA. J lost 6 bases, V lost 1 base, and 6 bases had no gene match. The CDR3 runs to 15 residues. In DNA, the CDR3 is TGTGCCAGCAGCTTAGTAGCGGGTCCCACAAACATTCAGTACTTC. As protein: CASSLVAGPTNIQYF.